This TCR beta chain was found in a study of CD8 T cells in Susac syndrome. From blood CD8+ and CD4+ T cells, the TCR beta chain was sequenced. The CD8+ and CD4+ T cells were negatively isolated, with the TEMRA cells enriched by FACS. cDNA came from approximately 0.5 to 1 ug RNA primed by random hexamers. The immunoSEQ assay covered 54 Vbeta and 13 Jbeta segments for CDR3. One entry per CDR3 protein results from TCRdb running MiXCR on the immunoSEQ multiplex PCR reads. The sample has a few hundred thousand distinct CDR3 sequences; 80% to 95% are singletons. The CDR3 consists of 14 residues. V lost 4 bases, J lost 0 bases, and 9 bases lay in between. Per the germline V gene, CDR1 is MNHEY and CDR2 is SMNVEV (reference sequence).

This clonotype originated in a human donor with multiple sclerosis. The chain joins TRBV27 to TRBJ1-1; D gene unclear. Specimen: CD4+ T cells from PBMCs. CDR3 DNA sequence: TGTGCCAGCAGTTACGGGCCCTTGAACACTGAAGCTTTCTTT. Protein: CASSYGPLNTEAFF.